Following are 16 T cell receptor beta chains from one sample sequenced in a study of early T cells in non-severe SARS-CoV-2 infection. Each CDR3 protein is one row after TCRdb ran MiXCR on the 5' RACE reads. The table shows about 42,000 distinct CDR3 sequences, with 5% to 6.5% occurring only once. Sample: whole blood, taken at baseline. These receptors all come from an adult who was a healthcare worker with PCR-confirmed SARS-CoV-2 infection or an uninfected control (not recorded which).

This clonotype has ten or more counts. V usage is TRBV7-2 and J usage is TRBJ2-7; tentatively, D is TRBD1 (5 bases). The germline V gene has CDR1 SGHTA and CDR2 FQGNSA. The CDR3 is made up of 14 amino acids. V was pared by 1 base and J by 3 bases, with 10 bases between. The CDR3 coding sequence is TGTGCCAGCAGCTTAGGGGCAGGGCACTACGAGCAGTACTTC. This gives the protein CASSLGAGHYEQYF.

In DNA form, the CDR3 reads TGCGCCAGCAGCCAAGACTTCAGGGGCGAAGAGACCCAGTACTTC. Amino acids: CASSQDFRGEETQYF. The chain uses TRBV4-3 and TRBJ2-5, with a possible D match to TRBD1 (6 bases). CDR1 is LGHNA, CDR2 YSLEER, per germline. The CDR3 sequence is 15 residues long. Trimming stripped 0 bases from V and 3 bases from J, with 11 bases between.

Many counts were recorded for this clonotype. The chain carries TRBV7-2 and TRBJ2-1; no firm D call. CDR1 and CDR2 (germline): SGHTA, FQGNSA. This CDR3 has 12 residues. V was pared by 7 bases and J by 7 bases, with 11 bases between. In DNA, the CDR3 is TGTGCCAGCACCCTCGCCGGGAATGAGCAGTTCTTC. This gives the protein CASTLAGNEQFF. Based on the CDR3 plus reference TRBV7-2 and TRBJ2-1, the full variable domain is GAGVSQSPSNKVTEKGKDVELRCDPISGHTALYWYRQSLGQGLEFLIYFQGNSAPDKSGLPSDRFSAERTGGSVSTLTIQRTQQEDSAVYLCASTLAGNEQFFGPGTRLTVL.

This clonotype was counted ten times or more. The chain joins TRBV7-9 to TRBJ1-5, with 8 bases aligning to TRBD1. Trimming at V came to 3 bases and at J to 4 bases, leaving 5 bases not matched to a gene. This CDR3 is built from 15 residues. From germline, CDR1 is SEHNR and CDR2 FQNEAQ (reference sequence). CDR3 region: CASSLTGEANQPQHF. The CDR3 DNA reads as TGTGCCAGCAGCTTGACAGGGGAGGCAAATCAGCCCCAGCATTTT. Using reference TRBV7-9 and TRBJ1-5 for the parts outside the CDR3, the full variable domain is DTGVSQNPRHKITKRGQNVTFRCDPISEHNRLYWYRQTLGQGPEFLTYFQNEAQLEKSRLLSDRFSAERPKGSFSTLEIQRTEQGDSAMYLCASSLTGEANQPQHFGDGTRLSIL.

This clonotype was recorded once. V gene TRBV20-1 combines with J gene TRBJ2-3, with 10 bases that match TRBD1. CDR3 length: 17 residues. Germline V gene sequence: CDR1 DFQATT, CDR2 SNEGSKA (reference sequence). V was pared by 6 bases and J by 1 base, with 13 bases of the junction left unmatched. This CDR3 reads CSAPDRGKSGGTDTQYF. The CDR3 DNA follows: TGCAGTGCCCCGGACAGGGGGAAGAGCGGGGGCACAGATACGCAGTATTTT.

This clonotype was counted at least ten times. The V gene is TRBV28, the J gene TRBJ2-2; D is uncertain. V shed 6 bases and J shed 4 bases, with 12 bases lying between them. Germline CDR1 MDHEN, CDR2 SYDVKM. This CDR3 comprises 14 residues. CDR3 sequence (DNA): TGTGCCAGCAGCCTCGACGAACCCACCGGGGAGCTGTTTTTT. Translating gives CASSLDEPTGELFF.

This clonotype was seen a few times. V and J are TRBV7-6 and TRBJ2-1; 8 positions agree with TRBD1. V lost 5 bases to trimming and J lost 7 bases; unmatched junction nucleotides: 4. Germline loops: CDR1 SGHVS, CDR2 FNYEAQ. The CDR3 is 13 residues long. Here the CDR3 reads CASSLTGGNEQFF. The CDR3 DNA reads as TGTGCCAGCAGCCTAACAGGGGGGAATGAGCAGTTCTTC.

This clonotype was observed many times. The V and J genes are TRBV3-1 and TRBJ1-5, with D possibly matching TRBD1 (5 bases). The germline V and J ends were trimmed by 5 bases and 3 bases, with 11 bases remaining between them. Germline CDR1 reads LGHDT; CDR2 reads YNNKEL (reference sequence). The CDR3 spans 14 residues. The CDR3 loop is CASSGDSSNQPQHF. In DNA form, the CDR3 reads TGTGCCAGCAGCGGAGACAGCTCCAATCAGCCCCAGCATTTT. Combining the CDR3 with reference TRBV3-1 and TRBJ1-5 gives the whole variable domain DTAVSQTPKYLVTQMGNDKSIKCEQNLGHDTMYWYKQDSKKFLKIMFSYNNKELIINETVPNRFSPKSPDKAHLNLHINSLELGDSAVYFCASSGDSSNQPQHFGDGTRLSIL.

This clonotype was seen at least ten times. The J gene is TRBJ2-1, the V gene TRBV7-2; 11 bases match TRBD2. Trimming at V came to 2 bases and at J to 3 bases, leaving 3 bases not matched to a gene. The CDR3 extends over 16 amino acids. Germline V CDR1 and CDR2: SGHTA, FQGNSA. Here the CDR3 reads CASSLSGLADYNEQFF. The CDR3 nucleotides are TGTGCCAGCAGCTTATCGGGACTAGCGGACTACAATGAGCAGTTCTTC.

This clonotype was counted at least ten times. The V call is TRBV12-3 or TRBV12-4, the J call TRBJ1-3; D is uncertain. This CDR3 is 16 amino acids long. The V gene lost 1 base and the J gene lost 0 bases, with 10 bases spanning the gap. DNA for the CDR3: TGTGCCAGCAGTTTAGGCCAAGGGAGCTCTGGAAACACCATATATTTT. Translating gives CASSLGQGSSGNTIYF.

This clonotype was observed at least ten times. The chain recombines TRBV3-1 with TRBJ2-7; 7 bases are shared with TRBD1. The CDR3 has 13 amino acids. Trimming cost V 4 bases and J 5 bases; bases outside gene matches: 5. The germline V gene has CDR1 LGHDT and CDR2 YNNKEL (reference sequence). CDR3 DNA sequence: TGTGCCAGCAGCCCGCGACAGGGCCACGAGCAGTACTTC. Translating gives CASSPRQGHEQYF.

This clonotype was detected many times. The rearrangement links TRBV12-3 or TRBV12-4 to TRBJ1-5; D might be TRBD1 (5 bases). This CDR3 contains 16 residues. Trimming shortened V by 2 bases and J by 2 bases, and 13 bases separated the two germline ends. The CDR3 DNA reads as TGTGCCAGCAGTTTAATCAGCGGGGCCGGCAATCAGCCCCAGCATTTT. Protein: CASSLISGAGNQPQHF.

At least ten counts were recorded for this clonotype. This chain uses TRBV7-9 with TRBJ1-1; 7 positions match TRBD1. Germline V gives CDR1 SEHNR, CDR2 FQNEAQ (reference sequence). V shed 5 bases and J 10 bases; nucleotides not matched to a gene: 4. CDR3 length: 11 amino acids. CDR3 in DNA: TGTGCCAGCAGCCAAGGGGGCACAGCTTTCTTT. It is translated as CASSQGGTAFF. The complete variable domain, with remaining parts taken from reference TRBV7-9 and TRBJ1-1, reads DTGVSQNPRHKITKRGQNVTFRCDPISEHNRLYWYRQTLGQGPEFLTYFQNEAQLEKSRLLSDRFSAERPKGSFSTLEIQRTEQGDSAMYLCASSQGGTAFFGQGTRLTVV.

About this clonotype: With a much larger clone just one base away, this may be a read error. The CDR3 protein is CAGSPLDRNTEAFF. DNA for the CDR3: TGTGCCGGCAGTCCTTTGGACAGGAACACTGAAGCTTTCTTT. V is TRBV28 and J is TRBJ1-1, with D possibly TRBD1 on 6 matching bases. CDR1 and CDR2 (germline): MDHEN, SYDVKM. CDR3 length equals 14 residues.

This clonotype was recorded a few times. Possible read error: a much larger clone is one base away. The genes are TRBV5-5 and TRBJ1-1; D gene ambiguous. The CDR3 length is 17 residues. Trimming took off 0 bases at V and 5 bases at J, with 20 bases between the two ends. The germline V gene encodes CDR1 SGHKS and CDR2 YYEKEE (reference sequence). This CDR3 is CASSLASYSGKRTEAFF. CDR3 DNA sequence: TGTGCCAGCAGCTTGGCTAGCTATAGCGGGAAACGGACTGAAGCTTTCTTT.

This clonotype was counted between two and nine times. The chain combines TRBV6-1 with TRBJ1-5, with D perhaps matching TRBD1 (6 bases). In germline, CDR1 is MNHNS, CDR2 SASEGT. V lost 10 bases and J lost 6, with 22 bases in between. The CDR3 runs 15 residues. The CDR3 bases are TGTGCCACCAATGTGGACAGCGGCGGGGGTCAGCCCCAGCATTTT. Translating gives CATNVDSGGGQPQHF.